These 16 T cell receptor beta chains originate from one sample sequenced in a study of beta chain features in type 1 diabetes. Study-wide results and caveats: Type 1 diabetes patients had TCRB CDR3s that were shorter (moderately but significantly so) in all four CD4+ subsets.

cDNA synthesis used the whole RNA isolate, giving expressed TCRB sequences. Sequencing used immunoSEQ multiplex PCR; TCRdb keeps in-frame clones, though not all of them. The sample holds fewer than 110,000 clones, 28% seen once. No antigen has been assigned to these receptors. Specimen: central memory CD4+ T cells from blood. The receptors were gathered from a woman younger than 30 with type 1 diabetes.

The V and J genes are TRBV18 and TRBJ2-2; D remains unclear. There are 15 residues in the CDR3. Germline V CDR1 and CDR2: KGHSH, LQKENI. Deletions cut 2 bases from V and 4 bases from J, with 11 bases between. The CDR3 reads CASSPSAGPTGELFF. Written as DNA, the CDR3 is TGTGCCAGCTCACCATCCGCAGGCCCCACCGGGGAGCTGTTTTTT.

CDR3 sequence reads: CASSFPHPGSSIYTF. In nucleotides, the CDR3 is TGTGCCAGCAGTTTTCCGCACCCCGGGTCCTCCATCTACACCTTC. The chain links TRBV28 to TRBJ1-2; D is ambiguous. CDR3 size: 15 residues. V was clipped by 3 bases and J by 10 bases, with 21 bases between them. Germline V gene data show CDR1 as MDHEN and CDR2 as SYDVKM.

This clone was seen a few times. The rearrangement links TRBV4-2 to TRBJ1-5, with no clear D. The CDR3 is made up of 14 amino acids. The V gene's germline CDR1 is LGHNA and CDR2 YNFKEQ. V lost 0 bases and J lost 7, with 10 bases in between. The CDR3 here is CASSQEISGQPQHF. Written as DNA, the CDR3 is TGTGCCAGCAGCCAAGAGATCAGCGGCCAGCCCCAGCATTTT.

In its sample, this clone was seen a few times. This chain joins TRBV19 and TRBJ2-6; D possibly corresponds to TRBD1 (5 bases). The CDR3 spans 15 residues. Trimming pared 3 bases from V and 1 base from J, leaving 7 bases between. Germline CDR1 LNHDA, CDR2 SQIVND (reference sequence). The CDR3, as DNA: TGTGCCAGTAGTATGGGGCTTTCTGGGGCCAACGTCCTGACTTTC. It yields the protein CASSMGLSGANVLTF.

This clone was seen only a few times. J is TRBJ2-1 and V is TRBV5-1, with D tentatively TRBD2 (6 bases). Trimming pared 4 bases from V and 7 bases from J, leaving 18 bases between. Germline CDR1 and CDR2: SGHRS and YFSETQ. The CDR3 extends over 15 amino acids. CDR3 sequence (DNA): TGCGCCAGCAGCCCGGCAGTAGCGGTTTTAAATGAGCAGTTCTTC. It specifies CASSPAVAVLNEQFF.

The chain recombines TRBV10-3 with TRBJ1-3; possible D gene TRBD1, 6 bases. CDR1 and CDR2 (germline): ENHRY, SYGVKD. The CDR3 length is 13 residues. V gave up 4 bases and J gave up 4 bases, with 8 bases separating them. DNA of the CDR3: TGTGCCATCAGTGCGGACAGAGGAAACACCATATATTTT. It specifies CAISADRGNTIYF.

The chain links TRBV5-4 to TRBJ2-5, with no clear D. The V gene lost 4 bases and the J gene lost 1 base, with 8 bases spanning the gap. This CDR3 contains 13 residues. Germline values: CDR1 SGHNT, CDR2 YYREEE (reference sequence). The CDR3 sequence: CASSLPSQETQYF. Here the CDR3 DNA reads TGTGCCAGCAGCCTACCGAGCCAAGAGACCCAGTACTTC.

This clone was found once. The chain joins TRBV19 to TRBJ1-4, with 7 nucleotides matching TRBD1. Looked up from germline, CDR1 is LNHDA and CDR2 is SQIVND (reference sequence). V was pared by 6 bases and J by 7 bases, with 8 bases of the junction left unmatched. CDR3 length: 14 amino acids. CDR3 region: CASSSSRTGEKLFF. CDR3 DNA sequence: TGTGCCAGTAGCTCCAGTAGGACAGGTGAAAAACTGTTTTTT.

The V call is TRBV18, the J call TRBJ2-7; a possible D gene is TRBD1 (5 bases). The CDR3 covers 16 residues. The V gene's germline CDR1 is KGHSH and CDR2 LQKENI. V was clipped by 2 bases and J by 1 base, with 15 bases between them. CDR3: CASSPGAGQGSYEQYF. In nucleotides, the CDR3 is TGTGCCAGCTCACCAGGGGCTGGGCAGGGTTCCTACGAGCAGTACTTC.

This clone was counted only a few times. This sample also contains other DNA sequences that code for the same CDR3. The gene calls are TRBV28 and TRBJ2-7; maybe TRBD1 (5 bases). Germline V gene sequence: CDR1 MDHEN, CDR2 SYDVKM. V lost 3 bases and J 4 bases, leaving 7 bases between the germline ends. The CDR3 runs to 12 residues. CDR3 DNA sequence: TGTGCCAGCAGTTTGGCAGGGTACGAGCAGTACTTC. It yields the protein CASSLAGYEQYF.

The chain employs TRBV4-2 and TRBJ2-4, with 15 bases aligning to TRBD2. The CDR3 sequence is 16 residues long. CDR1 is LGHNA and CDR2 is YNFKEQ in the germline V gene. V gave up 1 base and J gave up 8 bases; unmatched junction bases: 3. CDR3 amino acids: CASSQGTSGRDDIQYF. The CDR3 DNA follows: TGTGCCAGCAGCCAAGGGACTAGCGGGAGGGATGACATTCAGTACTTC.

The J gene is TRBJ2-7, the V gene TRBV7-2; 8 bases agree with TRBD2. The germline CDR1 and CDR2 sequences are SGHTA and FQGNSA. V was clipped by 3 bases and J by 2 bases; unmatched bases: 6. The CDR3 consists of 15 residues. The CDR3 DNA reads as TGTGCCAGCAGCTTTTCTAGCGGGTCACCCTACGAGCAGTACTTC. It specifies CASSFSSGSPYEQYF.

V is TRBV7-3 and J is TRBJ2-7, with a possible D match to TRBD2 (6 bases). The CDR3 extends over 14 amino acids. V gave up 3 bases and J gave up 3 bases, with 12 bases separating them. CDR1 is SGHTA, CDR2 FQGTGA, per germline. The CDR3 region is CASSLTGTHYEQYF. The CDR3, as DNA: TGTGCCAGCAGCTTGACCGGGACTCACTACGAGCAGTACTTC.

There are a few counts of this clone. The chain joins TRBV21-1 to TRBJ2-7; the table's D call TRBD2 went unverified against the DNA. TRBV21-1 constitutes a pseudogene. CDR3 length: 17 residues. The CDR3 nucleotides read TGTGCCAGCAGCAAAGGGGAACGGGAGCGCCCTATCTACGAGCAGTACTTC. Protein sequence: CASSKGERERPIYEQYF.

The sample holds many counts of this clone. The sample contains more than one DNA sequence encoding this CDR3. The chain has TRBV27 and TRBJ2-7; 9 nucleotides align to TRBD1. V was clipped by 4 bases and J by 3 bases; unmatched bases: 4. This CDR3 has 14 residues. Germline V gene data show CDR1 as MNHEY and CDR2 as SMNVEV (reference sequence). CDR3 amino acids: CASSSPGQGYEQYF. The CDR3 region has the DNA TGTGCCAGCAGTTCGCCGGGACAGGGCTACGAGCAGTACTTC.

The rearrangement links TRBV5-1 to TRBJ2-5; weak D call: TRBD1 (5 bases). The CDR3 consists of 13 residues. Per germline, CDR1 SGHRS and CDR2 YFSETQ. V lost 1 base, J lost 5 bases, and 9 bases lay in between. CDR3 nucleotide sequence: TGCGCCAGCAGCTTGCAGGGCCGGGAGACCCAGTACTTC. It is translated as CASSLQGRETQYF.